This T cell receptor beta chain is from a study of Graves' ophthalmopathy and Graves' hyperthyroidism. This clonotype was seen at least ten times. Its target is not known. Using RNA transcripts, the TCR beta CDR3 regions were amplified. The first round was an RT-PCR with HTBI primers, and the second round was a multiplex PCR. From the multiplex PCR reads, TCRdb called clonotypes with MiXCR, one entry per CDR3 protein. The sample gives 600,000 to 950,000 distinct CDR3 sequences, approximately 40% of which show up once; 44% is in the top ten. Germline CDR1 and CDR2: LNHDA and SQIVND (reference sequence). The CDR3 covers 13 residues. Trimming removed 8 bases from V and 1 base from J, with 11 bases in between. Study-wide results and caveats: Blood was where most expanded thyroid clonotypes above 0.001 frequency also turned up.

This TCR was recovered from an adult man with Graves' ophthalmopathy. J is TRBJ1-1 and V is TRBV19; no definite D call. Input material: peripheral blood. The CDR3 is CASGLSRNTEAFF. CDR3 DNA sequence: TGTGCCAGTGGTCTGTCGAGGAACACTGAAGCTTTCTTT. Looking up the rest from reference TRBV19 and TRBJ1-1 gives the full variable domain: DGGITQSPKYLFRKEGQNVTLSCEQNLNHDAMYWYRQDPGQGLRLIYYSQIVNDFQKGDIAEGYSVSREKKESFPLTVTSAQKNPTAFYLCASGLSRNTEAFFGQGTRLTVV.